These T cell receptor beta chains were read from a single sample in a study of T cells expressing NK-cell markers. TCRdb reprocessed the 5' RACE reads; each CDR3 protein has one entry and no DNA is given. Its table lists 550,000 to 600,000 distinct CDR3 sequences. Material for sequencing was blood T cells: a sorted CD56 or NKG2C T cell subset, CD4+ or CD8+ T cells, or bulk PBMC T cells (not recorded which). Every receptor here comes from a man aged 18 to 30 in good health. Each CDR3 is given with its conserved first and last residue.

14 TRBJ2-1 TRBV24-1 CATSDFGQGGMKFF
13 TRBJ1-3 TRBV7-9 CASSGQGEHTIYF
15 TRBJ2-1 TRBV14 CASSQTGLGVNEQFF
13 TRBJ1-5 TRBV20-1 CSATEGVTTPQHF
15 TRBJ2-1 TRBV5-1 CASSLDLREGGEQFF
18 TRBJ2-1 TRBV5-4 CASSSPTSGRSSYNEQFF
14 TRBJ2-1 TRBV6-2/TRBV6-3 CASSYPPGLGEQFF
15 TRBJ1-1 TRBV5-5 CASSLVSTANTEAFF
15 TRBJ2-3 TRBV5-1 CASSPTGQGTDTQYF
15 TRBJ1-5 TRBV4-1 CASSQGSSSIMTQHF
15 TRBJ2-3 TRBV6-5 CASSWGSGGTDTQYF
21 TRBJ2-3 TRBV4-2 CASSTLETSGILRASTDTQYF
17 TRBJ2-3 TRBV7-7 CASSPYTGTARTDTQYF
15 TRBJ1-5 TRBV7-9 CASSVDRGSYQPQHF
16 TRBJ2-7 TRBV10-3 CATTTNRLAGDYEQYF
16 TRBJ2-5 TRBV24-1 CATSDPSDRGLETQYF
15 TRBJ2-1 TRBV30 CAWSTGTGTYNEQFF
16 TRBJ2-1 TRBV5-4 CASSSGVGELADEQFF
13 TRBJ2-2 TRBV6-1 CASRGTVTGELFF
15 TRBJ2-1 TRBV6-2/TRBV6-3 CASSQDYRRINEQFF
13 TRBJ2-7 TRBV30 CACSGTSTYEQYF
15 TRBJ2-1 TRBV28 CASWSGPLSYNEQFF
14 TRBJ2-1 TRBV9 CASSATGAGAQQFF